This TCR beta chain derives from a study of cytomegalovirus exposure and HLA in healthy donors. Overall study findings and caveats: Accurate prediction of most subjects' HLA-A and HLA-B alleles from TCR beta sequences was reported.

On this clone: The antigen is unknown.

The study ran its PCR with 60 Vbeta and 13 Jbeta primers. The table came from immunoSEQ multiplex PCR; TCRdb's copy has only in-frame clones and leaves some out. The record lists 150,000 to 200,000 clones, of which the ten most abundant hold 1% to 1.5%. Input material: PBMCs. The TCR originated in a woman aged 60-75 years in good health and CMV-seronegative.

CDR3 region: CASSPRLAGGEETQYF. DNA for the CDR3: TGCGCCAGCAGCCCCCGACTAGCGGGAGGTGAGGAGACCCAGTACTTC. The chain couples TRBV5-1 to TRBJ2-5, with 13 nucleotides matching TRBD2. Germline V gives CDR1 SGHRS, CDR2 YFSETQ. The J segment lost 5 bases and the V segment lost 4 bases, leaving 8 bases of the junction unmatched. The CDR3 has 16 residues. The full variable domain, in which reference TRBV5-1 and TRBJ2-5 provide the parts outside the CDR3, is KAGVTQTPRYLIKTRGQQVTLSCSPISGHRSVSWYQQTPGQGLQFLFEYFSETQRNKGNFPGRFSGRQFSNSRSEMNVSTLELGDSALYLCASSPRLAGGEETQYFGPGTRLLVL.